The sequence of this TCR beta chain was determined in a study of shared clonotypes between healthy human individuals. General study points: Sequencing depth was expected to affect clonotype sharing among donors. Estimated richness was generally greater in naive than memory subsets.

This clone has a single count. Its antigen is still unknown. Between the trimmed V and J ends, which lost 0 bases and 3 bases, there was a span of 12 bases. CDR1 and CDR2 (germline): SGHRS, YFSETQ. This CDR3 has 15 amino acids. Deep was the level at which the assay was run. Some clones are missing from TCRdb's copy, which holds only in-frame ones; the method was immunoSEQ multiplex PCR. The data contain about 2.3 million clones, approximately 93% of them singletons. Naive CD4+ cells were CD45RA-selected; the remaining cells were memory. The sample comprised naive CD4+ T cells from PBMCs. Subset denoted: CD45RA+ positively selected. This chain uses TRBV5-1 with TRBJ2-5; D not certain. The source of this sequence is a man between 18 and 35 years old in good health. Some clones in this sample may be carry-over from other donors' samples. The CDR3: CASSLVRREEETQYF. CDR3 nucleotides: TGCGCCAGCAGCTTGGTGAGGAGAGAGGAAGAGACCCAGTACTTC. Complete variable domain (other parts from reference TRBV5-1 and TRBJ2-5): KAGVTQTPRYLIKTRGQQVTLSCSPISGHRSVSWYQQTPGQGLQFLFEYFSETQRNKGNFPGRFSGRQFSNSRSEMNVSTLELGDSALYLCASSLVRREEETQYFGPGTRLLVL.